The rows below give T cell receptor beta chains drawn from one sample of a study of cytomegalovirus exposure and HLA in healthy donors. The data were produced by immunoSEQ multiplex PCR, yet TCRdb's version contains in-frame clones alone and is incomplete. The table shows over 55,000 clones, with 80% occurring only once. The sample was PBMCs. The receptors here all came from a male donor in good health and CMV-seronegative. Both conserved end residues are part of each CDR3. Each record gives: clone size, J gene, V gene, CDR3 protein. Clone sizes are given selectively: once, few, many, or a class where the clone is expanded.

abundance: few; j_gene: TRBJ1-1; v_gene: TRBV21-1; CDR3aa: CASTQVGRGQGALNTEAFF
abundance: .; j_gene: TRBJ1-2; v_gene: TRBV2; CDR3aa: CASRDSPSYGYTF
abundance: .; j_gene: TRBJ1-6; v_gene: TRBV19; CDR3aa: CASSGRTGTFYNSPLHF
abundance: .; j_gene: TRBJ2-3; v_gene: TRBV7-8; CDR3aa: CASSPPGQGFSDTQYF
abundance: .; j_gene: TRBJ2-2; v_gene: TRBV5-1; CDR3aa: CASSKAGTGGSGELFF
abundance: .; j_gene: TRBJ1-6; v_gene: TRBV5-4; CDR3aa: CASSPQGDSPLHF
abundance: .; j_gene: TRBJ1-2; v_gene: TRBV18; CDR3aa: CASSPERVTNYGYTF
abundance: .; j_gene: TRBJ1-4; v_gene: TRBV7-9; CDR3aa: CASSQNRGWNEKLFF
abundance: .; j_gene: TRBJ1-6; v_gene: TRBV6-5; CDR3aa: CASSYLGTAGNSPLHF
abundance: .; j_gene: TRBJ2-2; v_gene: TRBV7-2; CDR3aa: CASSQDRGRATGELFF
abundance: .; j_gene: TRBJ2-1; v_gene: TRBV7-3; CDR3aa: CASSLTSLTSGGAGGWNEQFF
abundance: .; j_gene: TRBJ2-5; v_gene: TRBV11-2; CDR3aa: CASSLQGGPETQYF
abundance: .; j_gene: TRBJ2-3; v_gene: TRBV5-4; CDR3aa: CASSFSGGTDTQYF
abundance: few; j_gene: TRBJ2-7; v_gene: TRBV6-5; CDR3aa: CASRLTASYEQYF
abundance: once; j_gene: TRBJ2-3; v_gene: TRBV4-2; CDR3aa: CASSQEAGGPDTQYF
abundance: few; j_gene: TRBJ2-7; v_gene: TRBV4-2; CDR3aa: CASSQATGLDEQYF
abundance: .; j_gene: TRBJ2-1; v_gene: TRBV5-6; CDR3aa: CASSFEQEQFF
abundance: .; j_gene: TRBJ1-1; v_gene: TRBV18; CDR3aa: CASSPGTGGVGTEAFF
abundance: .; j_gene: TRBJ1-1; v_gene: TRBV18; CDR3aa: CASSPLQDGRTEAFF
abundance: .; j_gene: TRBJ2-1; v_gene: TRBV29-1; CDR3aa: CSVEGGQVSSYNEQFF
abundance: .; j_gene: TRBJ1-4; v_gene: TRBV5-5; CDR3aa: CASSWGTGAGEKLFF
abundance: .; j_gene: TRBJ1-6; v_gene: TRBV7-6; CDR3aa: CASSLVGGNSPLHF
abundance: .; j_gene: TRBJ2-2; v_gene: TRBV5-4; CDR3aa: CASSRDRDGELFF
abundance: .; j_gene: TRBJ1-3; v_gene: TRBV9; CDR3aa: CASSVTGGLSGNTIYF
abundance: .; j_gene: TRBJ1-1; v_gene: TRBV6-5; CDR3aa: CASSPNRQGNTEAFF